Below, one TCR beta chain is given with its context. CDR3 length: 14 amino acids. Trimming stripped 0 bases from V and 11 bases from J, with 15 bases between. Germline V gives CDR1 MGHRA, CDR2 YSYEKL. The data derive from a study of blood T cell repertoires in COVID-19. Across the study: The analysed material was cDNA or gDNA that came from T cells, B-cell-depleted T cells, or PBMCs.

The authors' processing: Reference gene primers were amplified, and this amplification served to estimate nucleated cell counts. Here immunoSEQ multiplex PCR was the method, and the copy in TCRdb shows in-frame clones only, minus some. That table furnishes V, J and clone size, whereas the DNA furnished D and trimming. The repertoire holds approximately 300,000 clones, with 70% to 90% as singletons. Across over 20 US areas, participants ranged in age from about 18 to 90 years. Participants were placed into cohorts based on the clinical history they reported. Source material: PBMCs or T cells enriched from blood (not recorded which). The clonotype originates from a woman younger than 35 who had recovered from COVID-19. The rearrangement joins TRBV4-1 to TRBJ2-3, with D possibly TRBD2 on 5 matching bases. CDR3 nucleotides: TGCGCCAGCAGCCAAGATTATCTGGGTGAGGGGCAGTATTTT. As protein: CASSQDYLGEGQYF.